This T cell receptor (beta chain) originates from a study of T cell responses to AZD1222 COVID-19 vaccine. Sequencing used immunoSEQ multiplex PCR; TCRdb keeps in-frame clones, though not all of them. The sample records approximately 160,000 clones, about nine tenths being singletons. The V gene lost 7 bases and the J gene lost 0 bases, with 10 bases spanning the gap. The CDR3 covers 14 residues. Germline V lookup: CDR1 SGDLS, CDR2 YYNGEE. The genes are TRBV9 and TRBJ2-2, with no clear D. The specimen comprised peripheral blood, sampled on day 0 of AZD1222 vaccination. The TCR sequence derives from an adult in good health. The CDR3 region has the DNA TGTGCCAGCGGGTCTAGTGCGAACACCGGGGAGCTGTTTTTT. It encodes CASGSSANTGELFF.